A selection of T cell receptor beta chains follows, all from one sample in a study of blood T cell repertoires in COVID-19. The table came from immunoSEQ multiplex PCR; TCRdb's copy has only in-frame clones and leaves some out. This repertoire shows about 220,000 clones, about 83% found once; its top ten account for around 6.5%. The sample was PBMCs or T cells enriched from blood (not recorded which). These receptors originate from a woman aged 35 to 49 who had recovered from COVID-19. CDR3s include the opening cysteine and the closing phenylalanine or tryptophan. D genes are given only for firm matches. Some rows mark clone size as missing; the rest say once, few, many or name a class of expanded clone.

cdr3_nt,cdr3_aa,cdr3_length,v_call,clone_size,d_call,j_call
TGTGCCAGCAGTCGGACAGCCAACTATGGCTACACCTTC,CASSRTANYGYTF,13,TRBV2,few,NA,TRBJ1-2
TGTGCCAGCAGCTTAGCGGGGAGTAACACTGAAGCTTTCTTT,CASSLAGSNTEAFF,14,TRBV7-9,NA,NA,TRBJ1-1
TGTGCCATCACTGACCAGGGAAGCACAGATACGCAGTATTTT,CAITDQGSTDTQYF,14,TRBV10-3,NA,NA,TRBJ2-3
TGCAGCGTTGAAGATCGGGCAGGGGCGTACAATGAGCAGTTCTTC,CSVEDRAGAYNEQFF,15,TRBV29-1,NA,NA,TRBJ2-1
TGTGCCAGCAGTGTCGAAGGGGTCCCTGGGGCCAACGTCCTGACTTTC,CASSVEGVPGANVLTF,16,TRBV2,NA,NA,TRBJ2-6
TGTGCCACCAGTCCTCCGGGGGCACAGGGGAAGGAAGGCTACACCTTC,CATSPPGAQGKEGYTF,16,TRBV24-1,NA,TRBD1,TRBJ1-2
TGCGCCAGCAGCTATGCGACAGGGGTCACCGGGGAGCTGTTTTTT,CASSYATGVTGELFF,15,TRBV5-1,NA,TRBD1,TRBJ2-2
TGTGCCAGCAGCTTGGGACTGGTCGAAAACTCCTACGAGCAGTACTTC,CASSLGLVENSYEQYF,16,TRBV5-4,NA,NA,TRBJ2-7
TGTGCCAGCAGCCTGGAGGCCTTATGGACAGGGAAAGTGCAAGGCTACACCTTC,CASSLEALWTGKVQGYTF,18,TRBV3-1/TRBV3-2,NA,TRBD1,TRBJ1-2
TGTGCCAGCAGCTACGGGACAGGAGGGACCTATGGCTACACCTTC,CASSYGTGGTYGYTF,15,TRBV7-9,NA,TRBD1,TRBJ1-2
TGTGCCAGCAAACTTTTGGGACTAGCGGAAGATACGCAGTATTTT,CASKLLGLAEDTQYF,15,TRBV2,NA,TRBD2,TRBJ2-3
TGTGCCAGCAGCCTGACAGTTCAAGGGGAGCTGTTTTTT,CASSLTVQGELFF,13,TRBV5-5,NA,NA,TRBJ2-2
TGTGCTTACCCACTCAGCGGGAGGACGACAGATACGCAGTATTTT,CAYPLSGRTTDTQYF,15,TRBV6-4,NA,TRBD2,TRBJ2-3
TGTGCCAGCAGTCTCTCTAAGCGGGAGGGCTACGAGCAGTACTTC,CASSLSKREGYEQYF,15,TRBV28,NA,TRBD2,TRBJ2-7